This TCR beta chain is from a study of response to subunit inactivated influenza vaccine. TCRdb re-derived calls from the RT-PCR reads in MiXCR, one entry per CDR3 protein. The sample has 710,000 or so distinct CDR3 sequences; around 16% are singletons. Trimming cost V 6 bases and J 4 bases, with 10 bases left between them. CDR3 length equals 13 residues. Remarks on this clonotype: The antigen remains undetermined. This CDR3 fails to terminate in the conserved phenylalanine or tryptophan, so it likely reflects a read error.

General study findings and limits: Few additional T cells are recruited per seasonal influenza vaccination, authors suggested.

This receptor was obtained from a man aged 50-59 years who received an inactivated influenza vaccine. Sequenced here: PBMCs from blood, sampled 12 days after vaccination. The rearrangement links TRBV12-3 or TRBV12-4 to TRBJ2-1; D is undetermined. The CDR3 DNA reads TGTGCCAGCAGACCCCAGTCATACAATGAGCAGTTCCTC. It translates to CASRPQSYNEQFL.